This entry lists 5 T cell receptor beta chains sequenced from one sample in a study of cytomegalovirus exposure and HLA in healthy donors. It was with 60 Vbeta and 13 Jbeta primers that the PCR ran. The repertoire was sequenced with immunoSEQ multiplex PCR; TCRdb's copy has only in-frame clones and lacks some. The sample shows 100,000 to 120,000 clones, 65% to 80% of them seen only once. Sequencing was done on a sample of PBMCs. The receptors derive from a woman aged 60 to 75 in good health and CMV-seropositive.

The J gene is TRBJ2-1, the V gene TRBV10-3; D is ambiguous. The length of the CDR3 is 12 residues. Between the trimmed V and J ends, which lost 2 bases and 9 bases, there was a span of 8 bases. Germline CDR1 is ENHRY and CDR2 is SYGVKD. The CDR3 loop is CAISEGSSEQFF. The CDR3 DNA follows: TGTGCCATCAGTGAGGGATCTAGTGAGCAGTTCTTC.

The rearrangement links TRBV19 to TRBJ1-1; TRBD1 matches at 7 bases. Germline V gene sequence: CDR1 LNHDA, CDR2 SQIVND (reference sequence). V lost 6 bases, J lost 1 base, and 5 bases stayed unmatched. This CDR3 region has 14 residues. The CDR3 region is CASSVGQTNTEAFF. In DNA, the CDR3 is TGTGCCAGTAGCGTGGGACAGACGAACACTGAAGCTTTCTTT.

This clone was counted ten times or more. The gene calls are TRBV6-5 and TRBJ1-1, with D unclear. CDR1 and CDR2 from the germline V gene are MNHEY and SVGAGI. The CDR3 spans 14 residues. The V end lost 0 bases, the J end lost 9 bases, and 14 bases lay between the germline ends. The CDR3 DNA reads as TGTGCCAGCAGTTACTCGTTGTTACAGCGGCAAGCTTTCTTT. This sequence encodes CASSYSLLQRQAFF.

Here the CDR3 reads CASSTTGIAGYTF. In DNA form, the CDR3 reads TGTGCCAGCAGTACGACAGGGATTGCTGGCTACACCTTC. The chain is built from TRBV7-9 and TRBJ1-2; TRBD1 agrees at 7 bases. The J segment lost 7 bases and the V segment lost 6 bases, leaving 8 bases of the junction unmatched. CDR3 length equals 13 residues. Germline V gene sequence: CDR1 SEHNR, CDR2 FQNEAQ (reference sequence).

The chain employs TRBV5-4 and TRBJ2-7, with 8 bases identical to TRBD2. V shed 4 bases, J shed 5 bases, and the junction held 11 bases outside the gene matches. The length of the CDR3 is 15 residues. Germline V gives CDR1 SGHNT, CDR2 YYREEE (reference sequence). The CDR3 DNA sequence: TGTGCCAGCAGCGTTCAAAGCGGGAGTCAGGACGAGCAGTACTTC. This encodes CASSVQSGSQDEQYF.